This T cell receptor beta chain was recovered during a study of metastatic and nonmetastatic thyroid tumors. Study findings and constraints: Malignant thyroid tumors reportedly exceeded benign nodules significantly in TCR beta diversity, with the difference appearing in blood and tumor.

This clone was counted between two and nine times. No antigen is known for it. Ahead of thyroid surgery, no patient had received treatment of any kind. MiXCR reprocessed the PCR reads for TCRdb. Of 70,000 or so clones listed, 13% to 15% are singletons. The CDR3 runs 14 residues. Germline CDR1 MDHEN, CDR2 SYDVKM. The chain is built from TRBV28 and TRBJ2-5; perhaps TRBD1 as D (6 bases). This sequence was found in a male donor with papillary thyroid cancer or a benign thyroid nodule (not recorded which). Some clones in this sample may be carry-over from other donors' samples. The material sequenced was blood. CDR3 loop: CDRRNPQGRETQYF. In nucleotides, the CDR3 is TGTGACAGACGCAATCCCCAGGGGCGGGAGACCCAGTACTTC.